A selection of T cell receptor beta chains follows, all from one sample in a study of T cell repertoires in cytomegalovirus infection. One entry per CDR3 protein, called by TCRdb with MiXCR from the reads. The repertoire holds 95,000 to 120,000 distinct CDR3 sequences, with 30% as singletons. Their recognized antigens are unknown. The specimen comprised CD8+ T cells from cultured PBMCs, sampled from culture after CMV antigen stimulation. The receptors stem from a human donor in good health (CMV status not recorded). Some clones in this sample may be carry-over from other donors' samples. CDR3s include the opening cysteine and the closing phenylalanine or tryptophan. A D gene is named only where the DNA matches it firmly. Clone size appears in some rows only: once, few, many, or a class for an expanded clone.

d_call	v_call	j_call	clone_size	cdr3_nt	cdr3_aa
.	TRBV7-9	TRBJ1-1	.	TGTGCCAGCAGCTCCCCAGGCAGCATGAACACTGAAGCTTTCTTT	CASSSPGSMNTEAFF
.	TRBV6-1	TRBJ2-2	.	TGTGCCAGCAGTGATGGTCGATTCCCCGTAGTGTTGTTTTTT	CASSDGRFPVVLFF
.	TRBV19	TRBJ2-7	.	TGTGCCAGTAGTATGGTACGGACCGCCGAGCAGTACTTC	CASSMVRTAEQYF
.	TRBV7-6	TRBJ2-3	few	TGTGCCAGCAGCTTAGCGATGACAGATACGCAGTATTTT	CASSLAMTDTQYF
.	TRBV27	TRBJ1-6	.	TGTGCCAGCAGTGTGGGACCTTTGGGTCGATGGAATTCACCCCTCCACTTT	CASSVGPLGRWNSPLHF
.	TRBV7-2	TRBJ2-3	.	TGTGCCAGCAGCCTCCCGGGCTCCAAATTAGAAGATACGCAGTATTTT	CASSLPGSKLEDTQYF
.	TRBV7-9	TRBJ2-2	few	TGTGCCAGCAGCTACGTGCAGGGGTGGACCGGGGAGCTGTTTTTT	CASSYVQGWTGELFF
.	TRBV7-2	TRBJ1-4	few	TGTGCCAGCAGCTTAAATAGTGCAACTAATGAAAAACTGTTTTTT	CASSLNSATNEKLFF
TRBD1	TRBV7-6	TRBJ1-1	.	TGTGCCAGCAGCTTGCGGTCGACAGGACAGGGGGCGATAGGGGGCAGCGGCACTGAAGCTTTCTTT	CASSLRSTGQGAIGGSGTEAFF
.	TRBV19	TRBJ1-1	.	TGTGCCGGAACGGCGTACACTGAAGCTTTCTTT	CAGTAYTEAFF